This entry lists 21 T cell receptor beta chains sequenced from one sample in a study of T cell clonality in common variable immunodeficiency (dated by TCRdb to the mid-2010s). To prepare the library, the immunoSEQ multiplex PCR assay was applied. What TCRdb holds here is the immuneACCESS table cut down to in-frame rearrangements. Part of the clones is not present; checked against another copy, under half of the missing clones reflect an unresolved V gene, and the others are unexplained. This sample includes tens of thousands of clones, and none of them was observed just once. The ten top clones hold roughly 5.5% of the sample. Specimen: peripheral blood mononuclear cells. The receptors were sampled from a person aged 18 to 75 in good health.

This clone was seen ten or more times. Read sequence stops 3 residues before the CDR3 end, and the germline J gene provides the missing end. The chain joins TRBV20-1 to TRBJ1-2; 7 bases agree with TRBD1. V dropped 3 bases and J dropped 0; count of bases not matched to a gene: 13. Germline CDR1 and CDR2: DFQATT and SNEGSKA (reference sequence). The CDR3 totals 17 residues. CDR3: CSARGLDRAASNYGYTF. CDR3 bases read: TGCAGTGCTAGGGGGTTAGACAGGGCCGCCTCTAACTATGGC.

This clone was found many times. Read coverage stops 3 residues before the CDR3 terminus; the germline J gene supplies the remainder. The rearrangement joins TRBV19 to TRBJ2-1; 10 bases align to TRBD1. Per germline, CDR1 LNHDA and CDR2 SQIVND (reference sequence). Trimming took 8 bases from V and 7 from J; bases not matched to a gene: 5. The CDR3 is 13 residues long. Incomplete CDR3 DNA: TGTGCCAGTCGTCCGGGACAGGGGAATGAG. It encodes CASRPGQGNE. The entire CDR3 is CASRPGQGNEQFF.

In this sample, this clone turned up a few times. The read ends 3 residues before the CDR3 terminus; that terminus is restored from the germline J gene. This chain connects TRBV20-1 to TRBJ2-7; 7 bases map to TRBD2. Germline V CDR1 and CDR2: DFQATT, SNEGSKA (reference sequence). V gave up 2 bases and J gave up 6 bases; unmatched junction bases: 7. There are 13 residues in the CDR3. CDR3 amino acids: CSARSSPGGEQYF. The sequenced CDR3 bases are TGCAGTGCTAGATCCTCCCCGGGGGGCGAG.

This clone occurred many times. The read comes to an end 3 residues before the CDR3 does, leaving the germline J gene to fill in the end. The rearrangement joins TRBV28 to TRBJ2-5; 8 bases map to TRBD2. The length of the CDR3 is 14 residues. CDR1 MDHEN and CDR2 SYDVKM come from the germline V gene. The V gene end was trimmed by 7 bases and the J gene end by 5 bases; junction bases not matched to a gene: 9. The chain's CDR3 is CASTQRGRTETQYF. The CDR3 DNA, read in part, is TGTGCCAGCACCCAGCGGGGGCGCACGGAGACC. Supplemented by reference TRBV28 and TRBJ2-5, the full variable domain reads DVKVTQSSRYLVKRTGEKVFLECVQDMDHENMFWYRQDPGLGLRLIYFSYDVKMKEKGDIPEGYSVSREKKERFSLILESASTNQTSMYLCASTQRGRTETQYFGPGTRLLVL.

This clone was seen repeatedly, ten times or more. The read halts 3 residues ahead of the CDR3 end, with the missing end drawn from the germline J gene. The rearrangement joins TRBV2 to TRBJ2-4, with TRBD2 as a possible D gene (6 bases). Deletions cut 1 base from V and 1 base from J, with 8 bases between. Germline CDR1 and CDR2: SNHLY and FYNNEI. The CDR3 loop spans 15 amino acids. CDR3 in amino acids: CASSEGGVAKNIQYF. The CDR3 bases that were read are TGTGCCAGCAGTGAAGGGGGGGTGGCCAAAAACATT.

This clone was seen at least ten times. CDR3 amino acids: CASSQDNSQETQYF. CDR3 DNA (partial): TGTGCCAGCAGCCAAGATAACAGTCAAGAGACC. The chain links TRBV4-2 to TRBJ2-5; no firm D call. The CDR3 extends 3 residues past the end of the read, so its final part is completed from the germline J gene. The CDR3 totals 14 residues. V lost 0 bases and J 2 bases, leaving 7 bases between the germline ends. The germline V gene has CDR1 LGHNA and CDR2 YNFKEQ.

Many counts were recorded for this clone. The sequence runs out 3 residues before the end of the CDR3; the remainder is reconstructed from the germline J gene. The J gene is TRBJ2-7, the V gene TRBV6-2 or TRBV6-3; 7 bases map to TRBD1. The germline CDR1 and CDR2 sequences are MNHEY and SVGEGT. The CDR3 contains 14 residues. Trimming at V came to 7 bases and at J to 0 bases, leaving 6 bases not matched to a gene. Partial CDR3 DNA: TGTGCCAGCACGGGGACAGACTTCTCCTACGAG. As protein: CASTGTDFSYE. The CDR3 as a whole reads CASTGTDFSYEQYF.

This clone was picked up many times. The CDR3 extends 3 residues past the end of the read, so its final part is completed from the germline J gene. V usage is TRBV11-2 and J usage is TRBJ1-1; a weak D match, TRBD1 (5 bases). The V gene lost 3 bases and the J gene lost 4 bases, with 12 bases spanning the gap. Germline V CDR1 and CDR2: SGHAT, FQNNGV. The CDR3 is 14 amino acids. CDR3 DNA (partial): TGTGCCAGCAGCTTCCTCACAGGAGGCACTGAA. It translates to CASSFLTGGTE. The full CDR3 sequence reads CASSFLTGGTEAFF.

The table lists this clone with a few counts. The DNA ends 3 residues before the CDR3 does, and the rest of the CDR3 is filled in from the germline J gene. This chain links TRBV2 with TRBJ1-1, with a tentative D call TRBD1 (5 bases). Germline loops: CDR1 SNHLY, CDR2 FYNNEI. The CDR3 totals 12 residues. CDR3 bases read: TGTGCCAGCAGTGCTGGGGCTGGAGAG. Translating it yields CASSAGAGE. The full CDR3 protein reads CASSAGAGEAFF.

Remarks on this clone: Read sequence stops 3 residues before the CDR3 end, and the germline J gene provides the missing end. The rearrangement links TRBV6-1 to TRBJ1-2, with no clear D. The CDR3 spans 16 residues. The germline V and J ends were trimmed by 1 base and 4 bases, with 16 bases remaining between them. Germline V lookup: CDR1 MNHNS, CDR2 SASEGT. The DNA read from the CDR3 is TGTGCCAGCAGTGAAGGTCCAACTGCCCAACTCTATGGC. Protein sequence: CASSEGPTAQLYG. The CDR3 in its entirety is CASSEGPTAQLYGYTF.

This clone has a count of ten or more. Coverage ceases 3 residues before the CDR3 finishes, and the germline J gene fills in the end. This chain uses TRBV19 with TRBJ2-3, with D maybe TRBD2 (6 bases). This CDR3 contains 15 residues. V lost 4 bases, J lost 5 bases, and 16 bases lay in between. Germline lookup yields CDR1 LNHDA and CDR2 SQIVND (reference sequence). The DNA read from the CDR3 is TGTGCCAGTAGTAGACTGACCGGGGGAGGAGATACG. Amino acid sequence: CASSRLTGGGDT. The complete CDR3 protein is CASSRLTGGGDTQYF.

Many counts were recorded for this clone. The read ends 3 residues before the CDR3 terminus; that terminus is restored from the germline J gene. The chain couples TRBV20-1 to TRBJ2-3; 12 bases align to TRBD2. V was clipped by 7 bases and J by 0 bases; unmatched bases: 2. Germline-derived CDR1 and CDR2 are DFQATT and SNEGSKA (reference sequence). The CDR3 runs 14 residues. The chain's CDR3 is CSELAGGSTDTQYF. CDR3 DNA, as far as it was read: TGCAGTGAACTAGCGGGAGGAAGCACAGATACG.

This clone has a count of ten or more. The CDR3 end lies 3 residues beyond the end of the read and is filled in from the germline J gene. The J gene is TRBJ1-2, the V gene TRBV29-1, with TRBD1 identical over 8 bases. The ends lost 6 bases at V and 3 bases at J; junction bases unmatched: 6. This CDR3 has 13 residues. From germline, CDR1 is SQVTM and CDR2 ANQGSEA. The sequenced part of the CDR3 DNA is TGCAGCGTCATGACAGGGGCAGACTATGGC. Residues: CSVMTGADYG. The complete CDR3 protein is CSVMTGADYGYTF.

This clone was counted ten times or more. From the germline J gene comes the end of the CDR3, since the read stops 3 residues before it. V is TRBV7-2 and J is TRBJ2-4, with 10 positions matching TRBD1. The CDR3 loop spans 15 amino acids. In germline, CDR1 is SGHTA, CDR2 FQGNSA. The CDR3 loop is CASSFPPGQGSVQYF. The covered CDR3 bases are TGTGCCAGCAGCTTCCCCCCGGGACAGGGGAGCGTT.

At least ten counts were recorded for this clone. The read finishes 3 residues shy of the CDR3 end, and the germline J gene is used to complete it. This chain connects TRBV6-2 or TRBV6-3 to TRBJ2-7, with 9 nucleotides matching TRBD1. J gave up 2 bases and V 5 bases, and 10 bases lay outside the gene matches. Germline CDR1 is MNHEY and CDR2 is SVGEGT. The CDR3 totals 16 residues. The CDR3: CASSVSPGQGTYEQYF. The sequenced CDR3 bases are TGTGCCAGCAGTGTCTCACCGGGACAGGGAACCTACGAG.

In its sample, this clone was seen many times. The read falls 3 residues short of the CDR3 end, and the missing part is taken from the germline J gene. V gene TRBV4-1 combines with J gene TRBJ2-5; possible D gene TRBD2, 6 bases. The germline V gene has CDR1 MGHRA and CDR2 YSYEKL. Trimming cost V 0 bases and J 5 bases, with 10 bases left between them. The length of the CDR3 is 14 residues. The CDR3 sequence is CASSQDPRGETQYF. CDR3 DNA, as far as it was read: TGCGCCAGCAGCCAAGACCCCCGGGGGGAGACC.

This clone was seen ten or more times. The observed sequence ends 3 residues before the CDR3 terminus, with the missing tail filled in from the germline J gene. The V and J genes are TRBV20-1 and TRBJ2-6; TRBD1 is a possible D gene (6 bases). The V end lost 0 bases, the J end lost 1 base, and 13 bases lay between the germline ends. CDR1 and CDR2 (germline): DFQATT, SNEGSKA (reference sequence). CDR3 length: 17 amino acids. The CDR3 here is CSARDLRDRSGANVLTF. CDR3 DNA, as far as it was read: TGCAGTGCTAGAGATCTCCGCGACAGGTCTGGGGCCAACGTC.

This clone appeared many times. The DNA ends 3 residues before the CDR3 does, and the rest of the CDR3 is filled in from the germline J gene. The rearrangement joins TRBV20-1 to TRBJ2-2; 9 nucleotides match TRBD1. CDR1 and CDR2 (germline): DFQATT, SNEGSKA (reference sequence). J gave up 2 bases and V 1 base, and 5 bases lay outside the gene matches. The CDR3 totals 16 residues. The CDR3 sequence: CSARGTGQGNTGELFF. CDR3 DNA (partial): TGCAGTGCTAGAGGCACGGGACAGGGCAACACCGGGGAG.

This clone was recorded many times. With the read ending 3 residues before the CDR3 end, the germline J gene is used to fill in that end. The rearrangement uses TRBV12-5 and TRBJ2-1, with 12 bases matching TRBD2. Germline CDR1 LGHNT, CDR2 FRNRAP. This CDR3 has 16 amino acids. The trim removed 2 bases at V and 6 bases at J, leaving 5 bases unmatched. CDR3: CASGLTSGRTGNEQFF. The part of the CDR3 DNA that was read is TGTGCTAGTGGTTTGACTAGCGGGAGGACCGGCAATGAG.

In this sample, this clone turned up many times. The sequenced fragment ends 3 residues before the CDR3 boundary, so the rest is inferred from the germline J gene. This chain links TRBV5-1 with TRBJ1-6, with TRBD1 matching over 8 bases. V lost 1 base to trimming and J lost 9 bases; unmatched junction nucleotides: 6. Germline CDR1 is SGHRS and CDR2 is YFSETQ. The CDR3 sequence is 15 residues long. The covered CDR3 bases are TGCGCCAGCAGCTTGAGTCCAGGGGGCCTTTCACCC. The encoded protein is CASSLSPGGLSP. The CDR3 in full is CASSLSPGGLSPLHF.

This clone showed up many times. The CDR3 end lies 3 residues beyond the end of the read and is filled in from the germline J gene. The chain combines TRBV5-4 with TRBJ2-3; 10 nucleotides agree with TRBD2. Germline loops: CDR1 SGHNT, CDR2 YYREEE (reference sequence). This CDR3 has 16 amino acids. Unmatched junction bases numbered 3, after V lost 2 bases and J lost 0 bases. CDR3 DNA, as far as it was read: TGTGCCAGCAGCTTTTGGGGACTAGCGAGCACAGATACG. As protein: CASSFWGLASTDT. The CDR3 as a whole reads CASSFWGLASTDTQYF.